The 9 T cell receptor beta chains below were found in one sample sequenced in a study of OX40 agonist ivuxolimab in advanced cancers. The library came from the immunoSEQ multiplex PCR assay. TCRdb re-hosts the immuneACCESS table, in-frame sequences only. Its copies lack some clones; in the studies checked, an unresolved V gene accounts for under half of them, and the cause for the rest is not known. The sample table holds some 130,000 clones, of which approximately 90% were seen once. The ten largest clones take up around 1% of the sample. Material: CD4+ or CD8+ T cells sorted from blood, obtained in a trial of the OX40 agonist ivuxolimab. All receptors derive from an adult with an advanced solid tumor such as melanoma, head and neck, liver or kidney cancer.

The CDR3 protein is CASSPGQINSNQPQHF. Written as DNA, the CDR3 is TGTGCCAGCTCACCTGGGCAGATTAATAGCAATCAGCCCCAGCATTTT. The gene calls are TRBV18 and TRBJ1-5, with D unclear. Germline V CDR1 and CDR2: KGHSH, LQKENI. CDR3 length: 16 residues. Trimming pared 3 bases from V and 0 bases from J, leaving 12 bases between.

The gene calls are TRBV27 and TRBJ2-3; TRBD1 agrees at 7 bases. V shed 2 bases and J 2 bases; nucleotides not matched to a gene: 4. CDR1 is MNHEY, CDR2 SMNVEV, per germline (reference sequence). The CDR3 spans 15 residues. CDR3 amino acids: CASSLLQGSTDTQYF. The CDR3 DNA is TGTGCCAGCAGTTTACTACAGGGGTCCACAGATACGCAGTATTTT.

This sequence joins TRBV25-1 and TRBJ1-1; no firm D call. This CDR3 comprises 12 residues. Trimming shortened V by 0 bases and J by 8 bases, and 7 bases separated the two germline ends. Germline V gives CDR1 MGHDK, CDR2 SYGVNS. The CDR3 sequence is CASSEYGLEAFF. The CDR3, as DNA: TGTGCCAGCAGTGAATATGGGTTGGAAGCTTTCTTT.

A note on this clone: Relative to the germline gene, one junction end is altered; a read error may explain this. The V gene is TRBV28, the J gene TRBJ1-2, with 11 bases that match TRBD1. The CDR3 has 15 residues. Germline CDR1 is MDHEN and CDR2 is SYDVKM. CDR3 region: CASSSSWGQGVAGAF. The CDR3 DNA sequence: TGTGCCAGCAGTTCAAGCTGGGGACAGGGGGTGGCAGGGGCCTTC.

The chain combines TRBV29-1 with TRBJ1-1; no firm D call. Germline V gene lookup returns CDR1 SQVTM and CDR2 ANQGSEA. CDR3 length: 15 amino acids. The V gene lost 3 bases and the J gene lost 3 bases, with 17 bases spanning the gap. The CDR3 spells CSVDPRGSSHTEAFF. The CDR3 region has the DNA TGCAGCGTTGACCCCCGGGGAAGTTCGCACACTGAAGCTTTCTTT.

In DNA, the CDR3 is TGTGCCAGCAGCGTTAGTCCTAGCGCCGCCGGACCTGAGCAGTTCTTC. Amino acid sequence: CASSVSPSAAGPEQFF. This sequence joins TRBV9 and TRBJ2-1; possible D gene TRBD2, 6 bases. Germline V gene lookup returns CDR1 SGDLS and CDR2 YYNGEE. This CDR3 has 16 residues. Trimming removed 2 bases at V and 9 bases at J, with 21 bases between. Full variable domain (remainder filled in from reference TRBV9 and TRBJ2-1): DSGVTQTPKHLITATGQRVTLRCSPRSGDLSVYWYQQSLDQGLQFLIQYYNGEERAKGNILERFSAQQFPDLHSELNLSSLELGDSALYFCASSVSPSAAGPEQFFGPGTRLTVL.

The gene calls are TRBV5-4 and TRBJ2-5; D may be TRBD1 (5 bases). The V end was cut by 2 bases, the J end by 2 bases, with 13 bases between. The germline gives CDR1 SGHNT, CDR2 YYREEE (reference sequence). The CDR3 covers 15 residues. DNA for the CDR3: TGTGCCAGCAGCTTATCTGGGGCAGGGCAAGAGACCCAGTACTTC. It specifies CASSLSGAGQETQYF.

In its sample, this clone was seen once. This chain links TRBV7-3 with TRBJ2-1, with 12 bases lining up with TRBD2. The CDR3 spans 16 residues. V was pared by 5 bases and J by 4 bases, with 6 bases of the junction left unmatched. CDR1 SGHTA and CDR2 FQGTGA come from the germline V gene. The CDR3 coding sequence is TGTGCCAGCAGCCCAATGGGACTAGCGGGTTACAATGAGCAGTTCTTC. Encoded protein: CASSPMGLAGYNEQFF.

The chain combines TRBV2 with TRBJ2-7, with D tentatively TRBD2 (5 bases). The length of the CDR3 is 13 residues. Trimming took off 7 bases at V and 1 base at J, with 11 bases between the two ends. The germline gives CDR1 SNHLY, CDR2 FYNNEI. CDR3 residues: CASTQADSYEQYF. The CDR3 region has the DNA TGTGCCAGCACCCAAGCGGATTCCTACGAGCAGTACTTC.